This passage covers 20 T cell receptor beta chains from one sample sequenced in a study of CXCR3-negative and CXCR3-positive naive CD8 T cells. Study results and caveats: TRB CDR3 hydrophobicity was greater in CXCR3-positive naive cells than in CXCR3-negative naive cells.

Each TRB cDNA library was prepared by 5' RACE (with UMI labels). TCRdb processed the 5' RACE reads again and assigns one entry to each CDR3 protein, with no DNA. This sample's clone table lists over 150,000 distinct CDR3 sequences. These receptors' targets are unknown. Sequenced input: naive CXCR3+ CD8+ T cells from blood. Described subset: CD45RO-CCR7+CD27+CD95- naive CD8+ T cells expressing CXCR3 (TNR3+). The origin of the receptors is a human donor in good health. Some clones in this sample may be carry-over from other donors' samples.

The J gene is TRBJ1-2, the V gene TRBV28. The CDR3 sequence is 15 residues long. CDR1 is MDHEN, CDR2 SYDVKM, per germline. The CDR3 region is CASSFGTEIIYGYTF.

This chain links TRBV9 with TRBJ1-1; the D call from TCRdb, TRBD1, cannot be confirmed without DNA. Germline CDR1 SGDLS, CDR2 YYNGEE. The length of the CDR3 is 17 residues. The CDR3 spells CASSPGGGDRGDTEAFF.

The chain is built from TRBV7-9 and TRBJ2-4. The germline CDR1 and CDR2 sequences are SEHNR and FQNEAQ (reference sequence). The length of the CDR3 is 15 residues. The CDR3 loop reads CASSLVVGNKNIQYF.

The chain uses TRBV19 and TRBJ2-2. The CDR3 spans 13 residues. CDR1 is LNHDA, CDR2 SQIVND, per germline (reference sequence). This CDR3 is CASSISVTGELFF.

The CDR3 sequence: CASSLPGFQETQYF. This chain links TRBV6-2 or TRBV6-3 with TRBJ2-5. Germline values: CDR1 MNHEY, CDR2 SVGEGT. This CDR3 is built from 14 residues.

The gene calls are TRBV15 and TRBJ2-5; with no DNA, the TCRdb D assignment of TRBD2 cannot be verified. The germline CDR1 and CDR2 sequences are LNHNV and YYDKDF (reference sequence). The CDR3 sequence is 20 residues long. The CDR3 spells CATSSTLGASGGAVWETQYF. Together with reference TRBV15 and TRBJ2-5, the CDR3 gives the full variable domain: DAMVIQNPRYQVTQFGKPVTLSCSQTLNHNVMYWYQQKSSQAPKLLFHYYDKDFNNEADTPDNFQSRRPNTSFCFLDIRSPGLGDTAMYLCATSSTLGASGGAVWETQYFGPGTRLLVL.

The chain employs TRBV20-1 and TRBJ2-7. The germline V gene encodes CDR1 DFQATT and CDR2 SNEGSKA (reference sequence). The CDR3 has 13 residues. This CDR3 is CSARWTGPYEQYF.

This chain connects TRBV6-5 to TRBJ2-3. The germline V gene encodes CDR1 MNHEY and CDR2 SVGAGI. The CDR3 spans 13 residues. CDR3: CASSQYGTDTQYF.

The chain links TRBV7-8 to TRBJ2-1; TCRdb proposes TRBD2, but this gene call is untestable without DNA. The CDR3 loop spans 15 amino acids. Germline CDR1 reads SGHVS; CDR2 reads FQNEAQ. This CDR3 reads CASTAGDGSYNEQFF.

This chain connects TRBV4-2 to TRBJ2-7; without DNA, the TCRdb call of TRBD1 cannot be checked. The CDR3 runs 13 residues. Germline V gene sequence: CDR1 LGHNA, CDR2 YNFKEQ. The CDR3 sequence is CASSQVGGVEQYF.

This rearrangement joins TRBV6-4 to TRBJ2-1; without DNA, the TCRdb call of TRBD2 cannot be checked. Looked up from germline, CDR1 is MRHNA and CDR2 is SNTAGT. This CDR3 region has 15 residues. The CDR3: CASSELAGSYNEQFF.

The chain employs TRBV5-1 and TRBJ2-1; the TCRdb D gene call, TRBD1, has no DNA to confirm it. The CDR3 totals 15 residues. Germline lookup yields CDR1 SGHRS and CDR2 YFSETQ. CDR3 in amino acids: CASSPGHPSYNEQFF.

The chain combines TRBV9 with TRBJ2-5. CDR1 and CDR2 from the germline V gene are SGDLS and YYNGEE. The CDR3 extends over 13 amino acids. CDR3 residues: CASSVELQETQYF.

The chain employs TRBV13 and TRBJ2-3; TCRdb's D call, TRBD2, is unchecked because there is no DNA. This CDR3 region has 18 residues. Germline V gene data show CDR1 as PRHDT and CDR2 as FYEKMQ (reference sequence). The CDR3: CASSLLAGAPKNTDTQYF.

The CDR3 is CASSVDGSGSTDTQYF. The chain has TRBV9 and TRBJ2-3; TCRdb's assignment of TRBD2 cannot be checked, as there is no DNA. There are 16 residues in the CDR3. CDR1 is SGDLS, CDR2 YYNGEE, per germline.

The gene calls are TRBV29-1 and TRBJ1-2. This CDR3 has 12 amino acids. Germline V gene data show CDR1 as SQVTM and CDR2 as ANQGSEA. CDR3 protein: CSVDEVGYGYTF.

V gene TRBV4-3 combines with J gene TRBJ2-7; TCRdb indicates TRBD1, and absent DNA this call remains unverified. The length of the CDR3 is 17 residues. CDR1 and CDR2 (germline): LGHNA, YSLEER. The chain's CDR3 is CASSQDPPQGFPYEQYF.

The chain uses TRBV6-6 and TRBJ2-7; absent DNA, TCRdb's TRBD1 call cannot be checked. This CDR3 is 12 amino acids long. CDR1 is MNHNY, CDR2 SVGAGI, per germline (reference sequence). CDR3 region: CASRTGLDEQYF.

The rearrangement links TRBV4-1 to TRBJ1-4; TCRdb calls TRBD1, which cannot be checked without DNA. This CDR3 is built from 16 residues. CDR1 is MGHRA, CDR2 YSYEKL, per germline. The CDR3 protein is CASSQGMFPGNEKLFF.

The chain links TRBV20-1 to TRBJ2-3; there is no DNA to check the TCRdb D call of TRBD2. Germline V gene lookup returns CDR1 DFQATT and CDR2 SNEGSKA (reference sequence). This CDR3 comprises 17 residues. This chain's CDR3 is CSATSYSGGEDTDTQYF.